Detailed here is one T cell receptor beta chain. Its antigen is still unknown. Each TRB cDNA library was prepared by 5' RACE (with UMI labels). Following a re-call of the 5' RACE reads, TCRdb has one entry per CDR3 protein and lacks DNA. This sample's clone table lists about 140,000 distinct CDR3 sequences. This CDR3 is 11 amino acids long. Looked up from germline, CDR1 is SEHNR and CDR2 is FQNEAQ (reference sequence). The sample comes from a study of CXCR3-negative and CXCR3-positive naive CD8 T cells. Study-wide context: Total TRB output reached 110 million to 150 million reads, about 1.5 +/- 0.3 million per library. Whole-study results and caveats: Naive cells with CXCR3 showed TRB CDR3s that were more hydrophobic than those in CXCR3-negative naive cells.

V and J are TRBV7-9 and TRBJ2-1. Sequenced: naive CXCR3+ CD8+ T cells from blood. The sample's subset: CD45RO-CCR7+CD27+CD95- naive CD8+ T cells expressing CXCR3 (TNR3+). This receptor was obtained from a human donor in good health. Some clones in this sample may be carry-over from other donors' samples. CDR3 amino acids: CASSLGVFGFF.